These 8 T cell receptor beta chains share one sample of origin, sequenced in a study of T cells expressing NK-cell markers. No DNA is given; TCRdb re-called the 5' RACE reads and lists each CDR3 protein once. The repertoire shows hundreds of thousands of distinct CDR3 sequences; the top ten hold 3.5% to 5%. The sequenced sample consisted of blood T cells: a sorted CD56 or NKG2C T cell subset, CD4+ or CD8+ T cells, or bulk PBMC T cells (not recorded which). The source is a woman aged 18 to 69 in good health.

The chain couples TRBV12-3 or TRBV12-4 to TRBJ2-5. There are 13 residues in the CDR3. The chain's CDR3 is CASSFLLPETQYF.

The rearrangement links TRBV10-3 to TRBJ2-2; TCRdb's assignment of TRBD1 cannot be checked, as there is no DNA. This CDR3 has 15 residues. Germline V gene data show CDR1 as ENHRY and CDR2 as SYGVKD. CDR3 in amino acids: CAISATGGRAGELFF.

The chain has TRBV5-5 and TRBJ2-3. This CDR3 contains 13 residues. Per germline, CDR1 SGHKS and CDR2 YYEKEE (reference sequence). CDR3 region: CASSVEDTDTQYF.

This chain uses TRBV28 with TRBJ2-3. Germline CDR1 and CDR2: MDHEN and SYDVKM. The CDR3 is 15 residues long. The CDR3: CGSGTTTPSTDTQYF.

The chain recombines TRBV9 with TRBJ1-6. The CDR3 sequence is 11 residues long. Germline V CDR1 and CDR2: SGDLS, YYNGEE. The CDR3 protein is CASSNGSPLHF.

The chain's CDR3 is CSAGLSSYQETQYF. V and J are TRBV20-1 and TRBJ2-5. Looked up from germline, CDR1 is DFQATT and CDR2 is SNEGSKA (reference sequence). The CDR3 runs 14 residues.

The chain is built from TRBV20-1 and TRBJ1-6. The CDR3 is 16 residues long. Germline lookup yields CDR1 DFQATT and CDR2 SNEGSKA (reference sequence). The CDR3 is CSARDLGSLENSPLHF.

V is TRBV12-3 or TRBV12-4 and J is TRBJ1-3; the D call from TCRdb, TRBD1, cannot be confirmed without DNA. The CDR3 contains 17 residues. The CDR3 loop is CASTQRQGPTKENTIYF.